The 13 T cell receptor beta chains reported below all come from one sample, sequenced in a study of blood T cell repertoires in COVID-19. Clones were sequenced by immunoSEQ multiplex PCR, and TCRdb holds only the in-frame ones, with some missing. The sample consists of 200,000 to 300,000 clones, 86% of them appearing once. The sequenced material came from peripheral blood. The receptors shown here come from a man aged 30 to 45 with active or convalescent COVID-19.

The genes are TRBV7-2 and TRBJ1-2, with D unclear. V was trimmed by 5 bases and J by 5 bases, leaving 12 bases between them. The V gene's germline CDR1 is SGHTA and CDR2 FQGNSA. The CDR3 is 13 residues long. This CDR3 reads CASSHRVRYGYTF. For the CDR3, the DNA is TGTGCCAGCAGCCATCGGGTCCGATATGGCTACACCTTC.

This chain uses TRBV10-2 with TRBJ2-3; 9 bases are shared with TRBD1. Germline V gene lookup returns CDR1 WSHSY and CDR2 SAAADI. The CDR3 runs to 14 residues. V shed 6 bases, J shed 3 bases, and the junction held 4 bases outside the gene matches. In DNA form, the CDR3 reads TGCGCCAGCAGCTCCGGGACAGGGACAGATACGCAGTATTTT. This encodes CASSSGTGTDTQYF.

This clone has only one observation. J is TRBJ1-1 and V is TRBV6-5, with D maybe TRBD1 (6 bases). There are 15 residues in the CDR3. The germline gives CDR1 MNHEY, CDR2 SVGAGI. Trimming removed 5 bases from V and 3 bases from J, with 16 bases in between. As DNA, the CDR3 is TGTGCCAGCAGTCGCGGTGACAGGCCCCACACTGAAGCTTTCTTT. This sequence encodes CASSRGDRPHTEAFF.

The chain carries TRBV2 and TRBJ2-5; the match to TRBD1 covers 9 bases. The CDR3 consists of 15 residues. Germline V lookup: CDR1 SNHLY, CDR2 FYNNEI. J gave up 2 bases and V 6 bases, and 7 bases lay outside the gene matches. The CDR3 nucleotides read TGTGCCAGCAGGATAGACAGGGGGTCGCAAGAGACCCAGTACTTC. Its translation is CASRIDRGSQETQYF.

This chain connects TRBV21-1 to TRBJ1-2. TRBV21-1 is designated a pseudogene. The CDR3 has 11 amino acids. The chain's CDR3 is CASSRGDGYTF. The DNA of the CDR3 is TGTGCCAGCAGCAGGGGGGATGGCTACACCTTC.

The chain recombines TRBV30 with TRBJ1-1; D is undetermined. The CDR3 length is 12 residues. V was pared by 5 bases and J by 6 bases, with 13 bases between. Germline V lookup: CDR1 GTSNPN, CDR2 SVGIG (reference sequence). In DNA form, the CDR3 reads TGTGCCTGGTCCGTGGAGGGCTCTGAAGCTTTCTTT. This codes for CAWSVEGSEAFF.

The rearrangement links TRBV27 to TRBJ1-5; tentatively, D is TRBD1 (6 bases). From germline, CDR1 is MNHEY and CDR2 SMNVEV (reference sequence). CDR3 size: 14 residues. Trimming removed 6 bases at V and 0 bases at J, with 9 bases between. This CDR3 is CASSADSSNQPQHF. The CDR3 nucleotides are TGTGCCAGCAGCGCGGACAGTAGCAATCAGCCCCAGCATTTT.

V is TRBV2 and J is TRBJ1-4; D unresolved. The CDR3 has 14 residues. Germline values: CDR1 SNHLY, CDR2 FYNNEI. V dropped 11 bases and J dropped 3 bases, with 16 bases sitting between them. CDR3 amino acids: CAGSAGGSNEKLFF. The CDR3 DNA reads as TGTGCCGGGAGTGCAGGAGGGTCTAATGAAAAACTGTTTTTT.

CDR3 sequence reads: CASSQEPGPYNSPLHF. The CDR3 DNA reads as TGCGCCAGCAGCCAAGAGCCAGGGCCCTATAATTCACCCCTCCACTTT. The rearrangement joins TRBV4-1 to TRBJ1-6; the D gene is possibly TRBD1 (5 bases). The V end was cut by 0 bases, the J end by 2 bases, with 8 bases between. The CDR3 loop spans 16 amino acids. Germline V gives CDR1 MGHRA, CDR2 YSYEKL.

The chain is built from TRBV5-4 and TRBJ1-1; 8 nucleotides line up with TRBD1. Germline CDR1 SGHNT, CDR2 YYREEE (reference sequence). V lost 4 bases and J lost 4; bases outside the gene matches: 6. The CDR3 contains 14 residues. CDR3: CASSPTTGVTEAFF. The CDR3 nucleotides are TGTGCCAGCAGCCCAACGACAGGGGTCACTGAAGCTTTCTTT.

Regarding this clone: At one end, the junction sequence differs from germline, possibly due to a read error. The rearrangement uses TRBV18 and TRBJ2-1; 14 nucleotides agree with TRBD2. Germline V gene data show CDR1 as KGHSH and CDR2 as LQKENI. This CDR3 spans 14 amino acids. CDR3 region: CASSPQTSGGEVIF. CDR3 DNA sequence: TGTGCCAGCTCACCGCAGACTAGCGGGGGGGAGGTGATCTTC.

This chain connects TRBV7-8 to TRBJ2-3; D perhaps matches TRBD1 (6 bases). This CDR3 is 16 amino acids long. V was shortened by 2 bases and J by 1 base, with 13 bases between the two germline ends. CDR1 and CDR2 from the germline V gene are SGHVS and FQNEAQ. CDR3 sequence: CASSLHHRARTDTQYF. The DNA of the CDR3 is TGTGCCAGCAGCTTACACCACAGGGCTCGCACAGATACGCAGTATTTT.

The chain joins TRBV6-6 to TRBJ1-2, with TRBD1 matching 7 bases. The CDR3 totals 16 residues. The J segment lost 0 bases and the V segment lost 2 bases, leaving 6 bases of the junction unmatched. Germline V lookup: CDR1 MNHNY, CDR2 SVGAGI (reference sequence). The CDR3 nucleotides read TGTGCCAGCAGTTACCGGGACAGCGTATCTAACTATGGCTACACCTTC. This translates into CASSYRDSVSNYGYTF.